The clone carrying this T cell receptor beta chain was counted a single time. Antigen unknown. J was trimmed by 6 bases and V by 7 bases; bases with no gene match: 21. CDR1 and CDR2 (germline): LNHDA, SQIVND (reference sequence). The CDR3 loop spans 17 amino acids. PCR primers comprised 60 Vbeta and 13 Jbeta primers. The protocol was immunoSEQ multiplex PCR, while the TCRdb copy is restricted to in-frame clones and leaves out a portion. The profile shows roughly 140,000 clones, approximately 68% of them singletons. The source of the sample is a study of cytomegalovirus exposure and HLA in healthy donors. Whole-study results and caveats: Reportedly, diagnosis of cytomegalovirus status by the classifier showed high specificity and sensitivity.

This TCR was recovered from a man aged 35 to 55 in good health and CMV-seronegative. The chain is built from TRBV19 and TRBJ2-7; TRBD2 aligns across 7 bases. Sequencing was performed on PBMCs. DNA for the CDR3: TGTGCCAGTACTCCATTCGGACTAGTCCGCGGGGGTGGCGAGCAGTACTTC. Its translation is CASTPFGLVRGGGEQYF.